Below are 10 T cell receptor delta chains sequenced from a single sample in a study of γδ T cells in repeated Plasmodium falciparum infection. Vgamma9/Vdelta2+ and Vdelta2-negative gammadelta T cells were flow-sorted from PBMC for bulk sequencing. TCRdb re-called clones from the multiplex PCR reads using CATT. The sample yields 90,000 or so delta-chain clones, approximately 0.96% seen once. Sequences were obtained from gamma-delta T cells from blood. Every receptor here comes from a pool of human donors (malaria-infected and uninfected, not separated).

This clone was counted between two and nine times. The protein in TCRdb stems from a much larger clone and differs at residue 12 from this DNA's translation, likely a read error; here the protein is translated from the DNA. The chain is built from TRDV2 and TRDJ1; 9 bases match TRDD3. TCRdb gives no J gene; it was assigned here by matching the DNA to germline. Trimming took 3 bases from V and 0 from J; bases not matched to a gene: 13. Germline V gene data show CDR1 as GEAIGNYY and CDR2 as EKD. There are 18 residues in the CDR3. The CDR3 here is CACDPRIDWGTDTDKLIF. CDR3 in DNA: TGTGCCTGTGACCCCCGAATCGACTGGGGGACTGACACCGATAAACTCATCTTT.

A remark on this clone: The TCRdb record carries a much larger clone's protein, which differs from this DNA's translation at residue 11; a read error is the likely cause, and the protein listed here is the DNA translation. V and J are TRDV1 and TRDJ1; 13 bases line up with TRDD3. The CDR3 consists of 28 residues. Germline V gene data show CDR1 as TSWWSYY and CDR2 as QGS. Trimming removed 1 base from V and 0 bases from J; junction bases left unmatched: 35. CDR3 sequence reads: CALGEREPLYALDWGIRTDCRNTDKLIF. In DNA, the CDR3 is TGTGCTCTTGGGGAACGGGAGCCACTCTACGCCCTTGACTGGGGGATACGCACCGACTGCCGAAACACCGATAAACTCATCTTT.

This clone was found a few times. A much bigger clone sits one base away, suggesting this may be a read error. The J gene is uncalled and the V gene is TRDV1; the DNA was not used to check the table's D call, TRDD3. The length of the CDR3 is 24 residues. Germline values: CDR1 TSWWSYY, CDR2 QGS. CDR3 protein: CALGELRLPARKYWGIPRSDKLIF. In DNA form, the CDR3 reads TGTGCTCTTGGGGAATTACGATTACCTGCCCGAAAATACTGGGGGATACCTAGGTCCGATAAGCTCATCTTT.

Comment on this clone: This is likely an artifact of a read error, given a far larger clone one base away. Other DNA sequences from this sample encode an identical CDR3 as well. The V gene call is TRDV1, and the J gene call is absent; the D call of TRDD3 is as the table states it, not checked on the DNA. The CDR3 runs 22 residues. Germline values: CDR1 TSWWSYY, CDR2 QGS. This CDR3 is CALGAFPRSAGLGDTCTDKLIF. CDR3 DNA: TGTGCTCTTGGGGCCTTTCCCCGATCGGCGGGACTGGGGGATACCTGCACCGATAAACTCATCTTC.

This clone was seen a handful of times. This DNA's translation differs at residue 3 from TCRdb's protein, which comes from a much larger clone; a read error is likely, and the protein shown is translated from the DNA. The chain employs TRDV2 and TRDJ2; 7 bases align to TRDD3. Matching the DNA to germline supplied the J gene, which TCRdb does not give. Germline V gene sequence: CDR1 GEAIGNYY, CDR2 EKD. The CDR3 consists of 19 residues. CDR3 protein: CAYDTLGGDPPALTAQLFF. In DNA form, the CDR3 reads TGTGCCTATGACACCCTGGGGGGGGACCCACCAGCTTTGACAGCACAACTCTTCTTT.

This clone turned up a few times. TCRdb records a much larger clone's protein for this DNA, with a difference at residue 9 that likely arises from a read error; the protein given is the translation of the DNA. The CDR3 sequence: CACDPKEERWGNTDKLIF. The CDR3 DNA reads TGTGCCTGTGACCCAAAGGAGGAGCGCTGGGGTAACACCGATAAACTCATCTTT. The rearrangement uses TRDV2 and TRDJ1; tentatively, D is TRDD3 (6 bases). The CDR3 runs to 18 residues. V lost 3 bases, J lost 0 bases, and 22 bases lay in between. The germline V gene encodes CDR1 GEAIGNYY and CDR2 EKD.

A word on this clone: The protein held in TCRdb is that of a much larger clone and does not match this DNA's translation at residue 17, likely because of a read error; the protein shown is translated from the DNA. The V gene is given as TRDV1, and no J gene call is available; the table gives TRDD3 as D, unverified against the DNA. Germline V gene lookup returns CDR1 TSWWSYY and CDR2 QGS. CDR3 size: 18 residues. The CDR3 reads CALGELVHESCGDTKLTF. CDR3 nucleotides: TGTGCTCTTGGGGAACTAGTTCACGAGAGCTGTGGGGATACAAAACTCACCTTT.

Notes on this clone: A read error is likely here: a far larger clone is one base away. The same CDR3 is also encoded by other DNA sequences in this sample. This chain uses TRDV1 with TRDJ1; 8 nucleotides line up with TRDD3. Here the J gene came from matching the DNA to germline, since TCRdb omits it. With V trimmed by 0 bases and J by 7 bases, 19 bases remained unmatched. CDR1 is TSWWSYY, CDR2 QGS, per germline. The CDR3 has 19 amino acids. CDR3 nucleotides: TGTGCTCTTGGGGAACTATTCCCCCGGGCCTCACGTTGGGGGATTAAACTCATCTTT. Translation gives CALGELFPRASRWGIKLIF.

This clone occurred a few times. It is likely a read error: a sequence one base away is far more abundant. This specimen includes other DNA sequences encoding the same CDR3. The V gene is TRDV2, the J gene TRDJ1; 11 positions agree with TRDD3. The J gene was missing in TCRdb and was found by matching the end of the DNA to germline. With 0 bases clipped from V and 5 bases from J, the junction kept 22 bases outside the gene matches. The CDR3 covers 21 residues. Germline V CDR1 and CDR2: GEAIGNYY, EKD. The CDR3 protein is CACDTVLLGDKRGRSTDKLIF. CDR3 sequence (DNA): TGTGCCTGTGACACCGTTCTACTGGGGGATAAAAGGGGTCGGAGCACTGATAAACTCATCTTT.

This clone was detected only a few times. TCRdb assigns this DNA the protein of a much larger clone, which departs from its translation at residue 11; this likely reflects a read error, and the protein shown comes from translating the DNA. V gene TRDV1 combines with J gene TRDJ1, with D tentatively TRDD3 (5 bases). Since TCRdb gives no J gene, matching the DNA to germline was used here to assign it. Germline CDR1 is TSWWSYY and CDR2 is QGS. This CDR3 is built from 14 residues. For the CDR3, the DNA is TGTGCTCTTGGGGAGGATAGAGGGGACGATGAACTCATCTTT. Encoded protein: CALGEDRGDDELIF.